A single sample is the source of the 17 T cell receptor beta chains below, sequenced in a study of T cell repertoires in ileal Crohn's disease. Specified time point: proximal margin of the surgical specimen (macroscopically non-inflamed). TCRdb's table, derived via immunoSEQ multiplex PCR, lists solely in-frame clones and lacks some. In the table there are under 2,500 clones, around 86% of which are singletons. The sample comprised ileal tissue. The receptors here all came from an adult with Crohn's disease.

This clone occurred a few times. The rearrangement uses TRBV7-8 and TRBJ2-2; D unresolved. V shed 5 bases and J shed 5 bases, with 18 bases lying between them. The germline V gene has CDR1 SGHVS and CDR2 FQNEAQ. The length of the CDR3 is 16 residues. The CDR3 nucleotides read TGTGCCAGCAGCCCACCATCCCGGGCCCGGACCGGGGAGCTGTTTTTT. Amino acid sequence: CASSPPSRARTGELFF.

The chain joins TRBV11-2 to TRBJ1-1; no reliable D call. V was clipped by 4 bases and J by 0 bases, with 12 bases between them. Germline-derived CDR1 and CDR2 are SGHAT and FQNNGV. CDR3 size: 15 residues. CDR3 nucleotides: TGTGCCAGCAGCTGGCGGAGTCTATTGAACACTGAAGCTTTCTTT. Protein product: CASSWRSLLNTEAFF.

This chain joins TRBV15 and TRBJ1-2; no definite D call. The CDR3 consists of 12 residues. CDR1 is LNHNV, CDR2 YYDKDF, per germline (reference sequence). Trimming shortened V by 0 bases and J by 4 bases, and 3 bases separated the two germline ends. This CDR3 is CATSRDRYGYTF. In nucleotides, the CDR3 is TGTGCCACCAGCAGAGATCGCTATGGCTACACCTTC.

The J gene is TRBJ1-1, the V gene TRBV6-1, with a weak D call TRBD1 (5 bases). Germline V gene sequence: CDR1 MNHNS, CDR2 SASEGT. Trimming shortened V by 3 bases and J by 3 bases, and 11 bases separated the two germline ends. There are 14 residues in the CDR3. The CDR3 is CASSDGGGYTEAFF. The CDR3 region has the DNA TGTGCCAGCAGTGACGGTGGGGGGTACACTGAAGCTTTCTTT.

The rearrangement uses TRBV11-2 and TRBJ2-7; no firm D call. Trimming cost V 3 bases and J 0 bases, with 12 bases left between them. CDR1 is SGHAT and CDR2 is FQNNGV in the germline V gene. This CDR3 comprises 15 residues. The CDR3 reads CASSFQNSGSYEQYF. Here the CDR3 DNA reads TGTGCCAGCAGCTTTCAGAACTCGGGCTCCTACGAGCAGTACTTC.

CDR3 in amino acids: CASSKLRVKISDTQYF. The CDR3 DNA reads TGTGCCAGCAGCAAATTACGGGTAAAAATATCAGATACGCAGTATTTT. The chain employs TRBV21-1 and TRBJ2-3; the tabulated D call, TRBD2, remains unverified against the DNA. TRBV21-1 is a known pseudogene. The CDR3 contains 16 residues.

This clone was seen only once. The V call is TRBV4-2, the J call TRBJ2-7; D is undetermined. The CDR3 consists of 12 residues. Germline lookup yields CDR1 LGHNA and CDR2 YNFKEQ. The V end lost 1 base, the J end lost 3 bases, and 4 bases lay between the germline ends. In DNA, the CDR3 is TGTGCCAGCAGCCAAGGACGCTACGAGCAGTACTTC. Translated, it gives CASSQGRYEQYF.

This clone showed up just a few times. V usage is TRBV4-2 and J usage is TRBJ2-3; D is undetermined. Germline-derived CDR1 and CDR2 are LGHNA and YNFKEQ. The CDR3 length is 12 residues. V lost 0 bases and J lost 6, with 4 bases in between. The CDR3 coding sequence is TGTGCCAGCAGCCAAGACAGGGATACGCAGTATTTT. Translated: CASSQDRDTQYF.

The chain couples TRBV2 to TRBJ2-1; D gene unclear. The germline V gene has CDR1 SNHLY and CDR2 FYNNEI. The CDR3 extends over 16 amino acids. V dropped 1 base and J dropped 0 bases, with 10 bases sitting between them. The CDR3, as DNA: TGTGCCAGCAGTGAAGGGATCCCCTCCTCCTACAATGAGCAGTTCTTC. Translation gives CASSEGIPSSYNEQFF. Full variable domain (rest looked up from reference TRBV2 and TRBJ2-1): EPEVTQTPSHQVTQMGQEVILRCVPISNHLYFYWYRQILGQKVEFLVSFYNNEISEKSEIFDDQFSVERPDGSNFTLKIRSTKLEDSAMYFCASSEGIPSSYNEQFFGPGTRLTVL.

This clone was found once. This chain connects TRBV2 to TRBJ2-7; D is perhaps TRBD2 (5 bases). V was trimmed by 4 bases and J by 3 bases, leaving 13 bases between them. The CDR3 has 14 residues. The germline V gene encodes CDR1 SNHLY and CDR2 FYNNEI. In DNA, the CDR3 is TGTGCCAGCAGTGGAAGTGGGAGTGTCTACGAGCAGTACTTC. Amino acids: CASSGSGSVYEQYF.

J is TRBJ1-4 and V is TRBV10-2; D possibly corresponds to TRBD1 (6 bases). V gave up 3 bases and J gave up 6 bases, with 14 bases separating them. CDR3 length: 15 amino acids. Germline lookup yields CDR1 WSHSY and CDR2 SAAADI. The CDR3 protein is CASSDGQGLYEKLFF. As DNA, the CDR3 is TGCGCCAGCAGTGACGGTCAGGGGCTTTATGAAAAACTGTTTTTT.

V usage is TRBV5-5 and J usage is TRBJ1-2; D call uncertain. From germline, CDR1 is SGHKS and CDR2 YYEKEE (reference sequence). The ends were cut back, 4 bases at V and 6 bases at J, with 19 bases in the middle. This CDR3 has 15 amino acids. The CDR3 DNA sequence: TGTGCCAGCAGCCCAGGAGTGGGAGTGGGTAATGGCTACACCTTC. Protein: CASSPGVGVGNGYTF.

The chain recombines TRBV10-3 with TRBJ1-2, with a weak D call TRBD1 (5 bases). The CDR3 consists of 14 residues. Germline assignment: CDR1 ENHRY and CDR2 SYGVKD. V was shortened by 6 bases and J by 2 bases, with 13 bases between the two germline ends. CDR3 in amino acids: CAIRSDSLNYGYTF. The CDR3 DNA reads as TGTGCCATCAGGTCTGACAGTTTGAACTATGGCTACACCTTC.

In DNA, the CDR3 is TGCGCCAGCAGCCAAGGACGATCGGGGGACACTAGGGCTTTCTTT. It translates to CASSQGRSGDTRAFF. The V gene is TRBV4-1, the J gene TRBJ1-1; D is possibly TRBD1 (6 bases). Germline V gene data show CDR1 as MGHRA and CDR2 as YSYEKL. The CDR3 totals 15 residues. V lost 1 base to trimming and J lost 11 bases, with 20 bases between them.

The chain recombines TRBV6-5 with TRBJ1-6; a possible D gene is TRBD1 (5 bases). The germline V and J ends were trimmed by 4 bases and 9 bases, with 13 bases remaining between them. Germline lookup yields CDR1 MNHEY and CDR2 SVGAGI. The CDR3 is 14 residues long. In nucleotides, the CDR3 is TGTGCCAGCAGTTCGAGGGCAAGGGGTTCACCCCTCCACTTT. Translating it yields CASSSRARGSPLHF.

This chain uses TRBV5-6 with TRBJ2-3; TRBD1 or TRBD2 may be the D gene (5 bases each). CDR1 SGHDT and CDR2 YYEEEE come from the germline V gene. CDR3 size: 14 residues. Deletions cut 2 bases from V and 8 bases from J, with 15 bases between. In nucleotides, the CDR3 is TGTGCCAGCAGCTTAAGGCAGGGAGTAGGTACGCAGTATTTT. Translating it yields CASSLRQGVGTQYF.

This chain connects TRBV5-1 to TRBJ2-3; TRBD2 might be the D (5 bases). The CDR3 consists of 16 residues. Trimming took 5 bases from V and 0 from J, leaving 16 bases between them. Per the germline V gene, CDR1 is SGHRS and CDR2 is YFSETQ. The chain's CDR3 is CASRAELRTSTDTQYF. CDR3 nucleotides: TGCGCCAGCAGGGCAGAGCTGAGGACTAGCACAGATACGCAGTATTTT.